One and the same sample provided the 27 T cell receptor beta chains below, sequenced in a study of T cells in Graves' hyperthyroidism and ophthalmopathy. Amplification of TCR beta CDR3 regions used RNA as the template. First-round RT-PCR with HTBI primers amplified the TCR CDR3 region. One entry per CDR3 protein, called by TCRdb with MiXCR from the multiplex PCR reads. The sample has 300,000 to 500,000 distinct CDR3 sequences; 11% to 15% are singletons. Material: blood. These receptors were obtained from a man between 45 and 60 years old with Graves' ophthalmopathy.

At least ten counts were recorded for this clonotype. The chain is built from TRBV7-8 and TRBJ2-5; TRBD2 matches 9 bases. This CDR3 contains 14 residues. V lost 8 bases to trimming and J lost 4 bases; unmatched junction nucleotides: 8. Germline assignment: CDR1 SGHVS and CDR2 FQNEAQ. The CDR3 sequence: CASGGGRARETQYF. The CDR3 DNA reads TGTGCCAGCGGTGGCGGGAGGGCCAGAGAGACCCAGTACTTC.

This clonotype was detected ten times or more. The gene calls are TRBV27 and TRBJ2-1, with TRBD2 identical over 7 bases. The CDR3 loop spans 16 amino acids. Germline loops: CDR1 MNHEY, CDR2 SMNVEV (reference sequence). V was clipped by 5 bases and J by 5 bases; unmatched bases: 12. CDR3 coding DNA: TGTGCCAGCAGTCAAATATACCGCGGGACTAACAATGAGCAGTTCTTC. It encodes CASSQIYRGTNNEQFF.

The chain couples TRBV4-1 to TRBJ2-1; 9 bases are shared with TRBD2. J gave up 6 bases and V 4 bases, and 10 bases lay outside the gene matches. The CDR3 spans 16 residues. The V gene's germline CDR1 is MGHRA and CDR2 YSYEKL. CDR3 sequence reads: CASSRHASGNGNEQFF. The CDR3 region has the DNA TGCGCCAGCAGCCGGCATGCTAGCGGGAATGGCAATGAGCAGTTCTTC.

The CDR3 here is CASRGSLGQGAYGANVLTF. The CDR3 region has the DNA TGTGCCAGCAGGGGGAGTTTGGGACAGGGGGCTTACGGGGCCAACGTCCTGACTTTC. The chain employs TRBV3-1 and TRBJ2-6; 12 positions match TRBD1. Per germline, CDR1 LGHDT and CDR2 YNNKEL (reference sequence). The trim removed 6 bases at V and 4 bases at J, leaving 13 bases unmatched. CDR3 length equals 19 residues.

There are a few counts of this clonotype. This chain connects TRBV13 to TRBJ2-7; 9 bases align to TRBD2. Germline-derived CDR1 and CDR2 are PRHDT and FYEKMQ (reference sequence). This CDR3 contains 16 residues. V shed 2 bases and J 0 bases; nucleotides not matched to a gene: 5. The CDR3 DNA reads TGTGCCAGCAGCTTACTAGCGGGGATACACTCCTACGAGCAGTACTTC. It encodes CASSLLAGIHSYEQYF.

V gene TRBV5-1 combines with J gene TRBJ2-1, with 10 bases aligning to TRBD1. Looked up from germline, CDR1 is SGHRS and CDR2 is YFSETQ. With 6 bases clipped from V and 14 bases from J, the junction kept 8 bases outside the gene matches. This CDR3 comprises 12 residues. The CDR3, as DNA: TGCGCCAGCAACCAAGGACAGGGGGTCGAGTTCTTC. It specifies CASNQGQGVEFF.

Comment on this clonotype: This may come from a read error, since a much larger clone is one base off. V gene TRBV28 combines with J gene TRBJ2-7; the D gene is possibly TRBD2 (5 bases). Trimming shortened V by 0 bases and J by 7 bases, and 16 bases separated the two germline ends. CDR3 length equals 15 residues. CDR1 MDHEN and CDR2 SYDVKM come from the germline V gene. The DNA for the CDR3 is TGTGCCAGCAGTTTATGGGGCAGCGGTAGGGATGAGCAGTACTTC. Translation: CASSLWGSGRDEQYF. Complete variable domain (other parts from reference TRBV28 and TRBJ2-7): DVKVTQSSRYLVKRTGEKVFLECVQDMDHENMFWYRQDPGLGLRLIYFSYDVKMKEKGDIPEGYSVSREKKERFSLILESASTNQTSMYLCASSLWGSGRDEQYFGPGTRLTVT.

This clonotype was counted at least ten times. V and J are TRBV7-3 and TRBJ2-3, with D hard to call. Germline V CDR1 and CDR2: SGHTA, FQGTGA. This CDR3 comprises 15 residues. The V end lost 4 bases, the J end lost 2 bases, and 13 bases lay between the germline ends. CDR3 sequence (DNA): TGTGCCAGCAGCTCTTCGTACGCAAACACAGATACGCAGTATTTT. This translates into CASSSSYANTDTQYF.

This clonotype was counted a few times. CDR3 DNA: TGTGCCAGCAGGATAGGTGGGGGGTTTTCCTACAATGAGCAGTTCTTC. Protein sequence: CASRIGGGFSYNEQFF. The chain carries TRBV11-2 and TRBJ2-1; D is possibly TRBD2 (6 bases). This CDR3 has 16 residues. The ends were cut back, 6 bases at V and 1 base at J, with 16 bases in the middle. Per germline, CDR1 SGHAT and CDR2 FQNNGV.

This clonotype showed up many times. The chain carries TRBV28 and TRBJ2-1, with TRBD2 identical over 14 bases. The CDR3 contains 15 residues. With V trimmed by 5 bases and J by 10 bases, 7 bases remained unmatched. The V gene's germline CDR1 is MDHEN and CDR2 SYDVKM. The CDR3 DNA reads TGTGCCAGCAGTCCCCGACTAGCGGGAGGGAACGAGCAGTTCTTC. The encoded protein is CASSPRLAGGNEQFF.

At least ten counts were recorded for this clonotype. The V and J genes are TRBV18 and TRBJ2-1, with D perhaps TRBD1 (6 bases). Germline CDR1 and CDR2: KGHSH and LQKENI. The CDR3 covers 15 residues. V lost 3 bases and J lost 0, with 9 bases in between. The CDR3 reads CASSPPGDSYNEQFF. In DNA form, the CDR3 reads TGTGCCAGCTCACCCCCAGGGGACTCCTACAATGAGCAGTTCTTC.

This clonotype was detected ten times or more. V and J are TRBV2 and TRBJ1-2, with D possibly matching TRBD1 (6 bases). V shed 7 bases and J shed 4 bases, with 7 bases lying between them. This CDR3 is built from 11 residues. Germline CDR1 is SNHLY and CDR2 is FYNNEI. The CDR3 reads CASTTGYGYTF. The CDR3 bases are TGTGCCAGCACGACAGGCTATGGCTACACCTTC.

Ten or more counts support this clonotype. CDR3 residues: CSTGLQETQYF. As DNA, the CDR3 is TGCAGCACGGGCCTACAAGAGACCCAGTACTTC. The V call is TRBV29-1, the J call TRBJ2-5; D gene ambiguous. Germline V gene data show CDR1 as SQVTM and CDR2 as ANQGSEA. This CDR3 region has 11 residues. Trimming removed 8 bases at V and 2 bases at J, with 9 bases between.

This clonotype was found many times. The chain uses TRBV3-1 and TRBJ2-3; D uncertain. There are 14 residues in the CDR3. Trimming shortened V by 6 bases and J by 0 bases, and 10 bases separated the two germline ends. Germline CDR1 and CDR2: LGHDT and YNNKEL (reference sequence). The CDR3 region has the DNA TGTGCCAGCAGTCCAATTGTAAGCACAGATACGCAGTATTTT. Protein sequence: CASSPIVSTDTQYF.

The chain joins TRBV2 to TRBJ2-2, with 8 bases identical to TRBD2. Looked up from germline, CDR1 is SNHLY and CDR2 is FYNNEI. There are 15 residues in the CDR3. Losses at the gene ends were 6 bases for V and 5 bases for J; bases not matched to a gene: 8. The CDR3 bases are TGTGCCAGCAGGATAATAGCGGGACGAACCGGGGAGCTGTTTTTT. This sequence encodes CASRIIAGRTGELFF. The full variable domain, its missing parts supplied by reference TRBV2 and TRBJ2-2, is EPEVTQTPSHQVTQMGQEVILRCVPISNHLYFYWYRQILGQKVEFLVSFYNNEISEKSEIFDDQFSVERPDGSNFTLKIRSTKLEDSAMYFCASRIIAGRTGELFFGEGSRLTVL.

This clonotype was observed many times. The chain couples TRBV30 to TRBJ1-5; the D is unclear. The length of the CDR3 is 14 residues. Germline values: CDR1 GTSNPN, CDR2 SVGIG (reference sequence). Trimming took 1 base from V and 0 from J, leaving 7 bases between them. The CDR3 sequence is CAWSEGFSNQPQHF. The DNA of the CDR3 is TGTGCCTGGAGTGAGGGCTTTAGCAATCAGCCCCAGCATTTT.

This clonotype has a handful of counts. The chain is built from TRBV29-1 and TRBJ1-1; D is possibly TRBD1 (6 bases). This CDR3 is built from 13 residues. The V gene's germline CDR1 is SQVTM and CDR2 ANQGSEA. Trimming removed 5 bases from V and 3 bases from J, with 13 bases in between. CDR3 loop: CSVFTGRDTEAFF. The CDR3, as DNA: TGCAGCGTTTTTACAGGGAGGGACACTGAAGCTTTCTTT.

Written as DNA, the CDR3 is TGTGCCAGCCGGAGGGCGGAGGAGCAGTACTTC. It codes for CASRRAEEQYF. V usage is TRBV6-1 and J usage is TRBJ2-7; the D gene is possibly TRBD2 (6 bases). Germline V gene sequence: CDR1 MNHNS, CDR2 SASEGT. V lost 8 bases and J lost 7, with 12 bases in between. CDR3 length: 11 amino acids.

The chain combines TRBV10-3 with TRBJ2-3; TRBD2 might be the D (5 bases). The CDR3 totals 17 residues. The germline V and J ends were trimmed by 4 bases and 6 bases, with 23 bases remaining between them. Germline V gene data show CDR1 as ENHRY and CDR2 as SYGVKD. Written as DNA, the CDR3 is TGTGCCATCAGTGGCGGGCCGACATCCCCAAATCTTGATACGCAGTATTTT. Translated: CAISGGPTSPNLDTQYF.

The chain recombines TRBV6-5 with TRBJ2-2; D may be TRBD1 (5 bases). The CDR3 is 16 amino acids. Germline CDR1 and CDR2: MNHEY and SVGAGI. V dropped 2 bases and J dropped 2 bases, with 12 bases sitting between them. CDR3 coding DNA: TGTGCCAGCAGTTACCGCCAGGGTCACAACACCGGGGAGCTGTTTTTT. Its translation is CASSYRQGHNTGELFF.

At least ten counts were recorded for this clonotype. The chain is built from TRBV28 and TRBJ2-1; 16 positions match TRBD2. The length of the CDR3 is 18 residues. CDR1 and CDR2 (germline): MDHEN, SYDVKM. Trimming at V came to 6 bases and at J to 0 bases, leaving 5 bases not matched to a gene. The CDR3 DNA follows: TGTGCCAGCAGAAAGGGACTAGCGGGAGGGAGCTCCTACAATGAGCAGTTCTTC. Translating gives CASRKGLAGGSSYNEQFF.

This chain joins TRBV19 and TRBJ1-1, with D maybe TRBD1 (5 bases). Trimming shortened V by 8 bases and J by 3 bases, and 19 bases separated the two germline ends. Germline CDR1 LNHDA, CDR2 SQIVND (reference sequence). The CDR3 length is 15 residues. The CDR3 loop reads CASCEGIGTDTEAFF. Written as DNA, the CDR3 is TGTGCCAGTTGTGAGGGTATTGGGACGGACACTGAAGCTTTCTTT.

This clonotype was picked up many times. The chain recombines TRBV12-3 or TRBV12-4 with TRBJ1-6; no reliable D call. The CDR3 is made up of 16 amino acids. The V end was cut by 5 bases, the J end by 7 bases, with 18 bases between. Written as DNA, the CDR3 is TGTGCCAGCAGTGAGCCGCCGGGAGGGATCAATTCACCCCTCCACTTT. Its translation is CASSEPPGGINSPLHF.

This chain joins TRBV5-5 and TRBJ1-1; D possibly corresponds to TRBD1 (5 bases). This CDR3 spans 15 amino acids. The V gene lost 3 bases and the J gene lost 1 base, with 13 bases spanning the gap. The germline V gene encodes CDR1 SGHKS and CDR2 YYEKEE (reference sequence). CDR3 in DNA: TGTGCCAGCAGCTCGAGGTCGGGGGGGAACACTGAAGCTTTCTTT. Translation gives CASSSRSGGNTEAFF.

This clonotype was seen at least ten times. The genes are TRBV28 and TRBJ2-4, with 8 bases matching TRBD2. The CDR3 has 15 residues. Germline CDR1 and CDR2: MDHEN and SYDVKM. The V gene end was trimmed by 5 bases and the J gene end by 9 bases; junction bases not matched to a gene: 12. This CDR3 reads CASSMGGGRFGIQYF. The CDR3 DNA reads as TGTGCCAGCAGTATGGGAGGCGGGAGGTTTGGCATTCAGTACTTC.

This clonotype has more than one count but fewer than ten. The V gene is TRBV15, the J gene TRBJ2-3; D gene ambiguous. Germline V gene lookup returns CDR1 LNHNV and CDR2 YYDKDF (reference sequence). The germline V and J ends were trimmed by 3 bases and 4 bases, with 14 bases remaining between them. CDR3 length: 15 residues. CDR3 coding DNA: TGTGCCACCAGCAGGGGCACAGTTTTGGCAGATACGCAGTATTTT. Translation: CATSRGTVLADTQYF.

This clonotype was detected many times. CDR3 in amino acids: CSAKQETQYF. The CDR3 nucleotides read TGCAGTGCAAAGCAAGAGACCCAGTACTTC. The V and J genes are TRBV20-1 and TRBJ2-5; D call uncertain. Trimming pared 6 bases from V and 2 bases from J, leaving 4 bases between. Germline V gene data show CDR1 as DFQATT and CDR2 as SNEGSKA (reference sequence). This CDR3 has 10 amino acids.